These 16 T cell receptor beta chains were sequenced from one sample in a study of shared clonotypes between healthy human individuals. The method was immunoSEQ multiplex PCR; TCRdb's version includes in-frame clones alone and lacks a portion of them. Among about 300,000 clones listed, roughly 70% were seen once. The sequenced sample consisted of memory CD4+ T cells sorted from blood. Subset: CD45RA-negative fraction. These TCRs come from a young man in good health.

In regard to this clone: Within the sample, other DNA sequences also encode this same CDR3. The genes are TRBV28 and TRBJ2-3; D may correspond to TRBD1 or TRBD2 (5 bases each). The CDR3 runs 14 residues. Germline-derived CDR1 and CDR2 are MDHEN and SYDVKM. V dropped 7 bases and J dropped 2 bases, with 13 bases sitting between them. The CDR3 spells CASTGAGYTDTQYF. CDR3 coding DNA: TGTGCCAGCACCGGGGCCGGGTACACAGATACGCAGTATTTT.

The chain couples TRBV25-1 to TRBJ2-7; 8 bases map to TRBD2. V was clipped by 7 bases and J by 4 bases; unmatched bases: 15. This CDR3 comprises 16 residues. Germline V lookup: CDR1 MGHDK, CDR2 SYGVNS. This CDR3 is CASTLNTAGGLYEQYF. The DNA for the CDR3 is TGTGCCAGCACCCTGAATACCGCGGGAGGATTATACGAGCAGTACTTC.

The chain is built from TRBV5-6 and TRBJ2-7; 8 nucleotides line up with TRBD1. Germline CDR1 SGHDT, CDR2 YYEEEE. With V trimmed by 4 bases and J by 7 bases, 13 bases remained unmatched. This CDR3 has 15 residues. As DNA, the CDR3 is TGTGCCAGCAGCATTGGGGACGACAGGGGTTCAGAGCAGTACTTC. This translates into CASSIGDDRGSEQYF.

The genes are TRBV10-3 and TRBJ2-1, with 8 bases identical to TRBD2. The CDR3 loop spans 14 amino acids. Germline trimming cut 6 bases from V and 7 bases from J; bases unmatched to any gene: 8. Germline CDR1 and CDR2: ENHRY and SYGVKD. CDR3 in DNA: TGTGCCATCAGACTTAGCGGGGCCCGAAATGAGCAGTTCTTC. It codes for CAIRLSGARNEQFF.

This rearrangement joins TRBV9 to TRBJ2-7; 8 bases are shared with TRBD2. The germline V gene has CDR1 SGDLS and CDR2 YYNGEE. This CDR3 is built from 15 residues. J was trimmed by 9 bases and V by 0 bases; bases with no gene match: 11. CDR3 residues: CASSVAGREAHPQYF. For the CDR3, the DNA is TGTGCCAGCAGCGTAGCTGGGCGGGAGGCCCACCCGCAGTACTTC.

The V gene is TRBV6-1, the J gene TRBJ2-3; no clear D gene. Deletions cut 1 base from V and 6 bases from J, with 5 bases between. The germline CDR1 and CDR2 sequences are MNHNS and SASEGT. The CDR3 contains 12 residues. The CDR3 region has the DNA TGTGCCAGCAGTGAAGAGTGGGATACGCAGTATTTT. The encoded protein is CASSEEWDTQYF.

CDR3 sequence reads: CASSRGLAGGGRTGELFF. Here the CDR3 DNA reads TGTGCCAGCAGCAGGGGACTAGCGGGAGGTGGGCGGACCGGGGAGCTGTTTTTT. This sequence joins TRBV7-2 and TRBJ2-2; 15 bases line up with TRBD2. This CDR3 is 18 amino acids long. V was pared by 5 bases and J by 5 bases, with 9 bases of the junction left unmatched. The germline gives CDR1 SGHTA, CDR2 FQGNSA.

This clone has a count of ten or more. The genes are TRBV5-1 and TRBJ1-1; D is ambiguous. Germline V CDR1 and CDR2: SGHRS, YFSETQ. CDR3 size: 16 residues. Trimming took off 0 bases at V and 4 bases at J, with 16 bases between the two ends. As DNA, the CDR3 is TGCGCCAGCAGCTTGGAGATCGCGACTCCGGGCACTGAAGCTTTCTTT. This gives the protein CASSLEIATPGTEAFF.

The rearrangement uses TRBV19 and TRBJ2-7, with D perhaps given as TRBD1 or TRBD2 (5 bases each). CDR1 LNHDA and CDR2 SQIVND come from the germline V gene (reference sequence). V was clipped by 3 bases and J by 3 bases, with 15 bases between them. The CDR3 runs to 15 residues. The CDR3 DNA reads TGTGCCAGTAGTATGGCCGGGACCTCGCTCTACGAGCAGTACTTC. Its translation is CASSMAGTSLYEQYF.

The chain carries TRBV28 and TRBJ1-2; 9 bases match TRBD1. Trimming removed 5 bases from V and 2 bases from J; junction bases left unmatched: 3. CDR1 MDHEN and CDR2 SYDVKM come from the germline V gene. The CDR3 has 14 residues. The CDR3 here is CASSGQGRNYGYTF. CDR3 coding DNA: TGTGCCAGCAGTGGACAGGGGAGAAACTATGGCTACACCTTC.

The chain recombines TRBV2 with TRBJ1-2; 7 bases match TRBD1. Germline V lookup: CDR1 SNHLY, CDR2 FYNNEI. J lost 4 bases, V lost 4 bases, and 6 bases had no gene match. CDR3 length: 14 amino acids. The CDR3, as DNA: TGTGCCAGCAGTGGGGACAGCTCAGGCTATGGCTACACCTTC. It translates to CASSGDSSGYGYTF.

This clone was seen a handful of times. The chain recombines TRBV6-5 with TRBJ2-1; 10 bases align to TRBD2. J lost 14 bases, V lost 6 bases, and 13 bases had no gene match. Germline CDR1 MNHEY, CDR2 SVGAGI. This CDR3 is 14 amino acids long. In nucleotides, the CDR3 is TGTGCCAGCAGCCGTACCACCCCTAGCGGGAGTAAGTTCTTC. It encodes CASSRTTPSGSKFF.

In its sample, this clone was seen a few times. The V gene is TRBV5-1, the J gene TRBJ2-5, with 7 bases identical to TRBD1. The ends lost 7 bases at V and 2 bases at J; junction bases unmatched: 8. The CDR3 consists of 14 residues. The germline V gene has CDR1 SGHRS and CDR2 YFSETQ. The CDR3 loop is CASYPGQRQETQYF. The CDR3 coding sequence is TGCGCCAGCTACCCGGGACAGAGACAAGAGACCCAGTACTTC.

This rearrangement joins TRBV10-2 to TRBJ2-2; 7 bases map to TRBD1. This CDR3 comprises 14 residues. Germline values: CDR1 WSHSY, CDR2 SAAADI. V was pared by 6 bases and J by 0 bases, with 1 base of the junction left unmatched. The CDR3 DNA reads as TGCGCCAGCAGAGGACAGGCGAACACCGGGGAGCTGTTTTTT. Its translation is CASRGQANTGELFF.

The chain is built from TRBV28 and TRBJ2-6; 7 nucleotides line up with TRBD1. Germline V gene sequence: CDR1 MDHEN, CDR2 SYDVKM. V dropped 7 bases and J dropped 1; count of bases not matched to a gene: 4. This CDR3 contains 15 residues. The CDR3 reads CASTHRGSGANVLTF. The CDR3 DNA is TGTGCCAGCACCCACAGGGGATCTGGGGCCAACGTCCTGACTTTC.

The gene calls are TRBV5-4 and TRBJ1-5; 7 nucleotides line up with TRBD1. This CDR3 has 16 residues. Per germline, CDR1 SGHNT and CDR2 YYREEE (reference sequence). The V gene end was trimmed by 5 bases and the J gene end by 3 bases; junction bases not matched to a gene: 11. CDR3 coding DNA: TGTGCCAGCAGTTTCTGGACAGGCACTCCCAATCAGCCCCAGCATTTT. It codes for CASSFWTGTPNQPQHF.